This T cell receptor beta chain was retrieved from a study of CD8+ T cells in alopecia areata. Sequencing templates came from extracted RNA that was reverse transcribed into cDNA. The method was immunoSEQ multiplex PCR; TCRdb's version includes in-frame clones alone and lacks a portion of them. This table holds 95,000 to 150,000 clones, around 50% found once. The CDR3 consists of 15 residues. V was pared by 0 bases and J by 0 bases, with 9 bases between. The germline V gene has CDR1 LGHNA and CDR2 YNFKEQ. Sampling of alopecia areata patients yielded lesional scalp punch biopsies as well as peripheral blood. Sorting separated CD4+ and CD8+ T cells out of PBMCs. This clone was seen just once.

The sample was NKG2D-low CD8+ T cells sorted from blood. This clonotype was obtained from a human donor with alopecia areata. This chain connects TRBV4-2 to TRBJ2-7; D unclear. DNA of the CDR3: TGTGCCAGCAGCCAAGATGTTAATGACTCCTACGAGCAGTACTTC. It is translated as CASSQDVNDSYEQYF.